The clone carrying this T cell receptor (beta chain) was counted only a few times. MiXCR was run by TCRdb on the RT-PCR reads, yielding one entry per CDR3 protein. This sample has 800,000 to 1,000,000 distinct CDR3 sequences, with roughly 18% found just once. The CDR3 totals 18 residues. The junction had 17 bases not matched to a gene; V was cut back by 10 bases and J by 0 bases. Germline CDR1 is ENHRY and CDR2 is SYGVKD. The data were taken from a study of patients and donors after allogeneic stem cell transplantation. The source of this sequence is a human donor who was either an allogeneic HSCT recipient or a stem cell or donor lymphocyte infusion donor (not recorded which). It is not recorded whose cells these are; they may come from a transplant donor. The genes are TRBV10-3 and TRBJ2-3; 9 nucleotides align to TRBD2. Sequencing was carried out using blood, either unsorted or a sorted T cell fraction (not recorded which). CDR3 in DNA: TGTGCCACCTTTCCTGGTCTAGCGGGGTACTCTAGCACAGATACGCAGTATTTT. Translation gives CATFPGLAGYSSTDTQYF.